The 20 T cell receptor beta chains presented below share a single source sample, sequenced in a study of blood T cell repertoires in COVID-19. The data were produced by immunoSEQ multiplex PCR, yet TCRdb's version contains in-frame clones alone and is incomplete. Here the sample spans over 200,000 clones, approximately 82% being singletons. The sequencing input was PBMCs or T cells enriched from blood (not recorded which). The receptors were sampled from a man between 40 and 49 years old who had recovered from COVID-19.

The CDR3 spells CASSPEVGSRANVLTF. The CDR3 nucleotides are TGCGCCAGCAGCCCGGAGGTAGGGTCGAGGGCCAACGTCCTGACTTTC. The chain links TRBV4-1 to TRBJ2-6, with TRBD2 as a possible D gene (5 bases). This CDR3 spans 16 amino acids. V lost 4 bases, J lost 5 bases, and 15 bases lay in between. In germline, CDR1 is MGHRA, CDR2 YSYEKL.

Only one count was recorded for this clone. The V and J genes are TRBV12-3 or TRBV12-4 and TRBJ1-1; the D is unclear. CDR3 length equals 13 residues. V was cut by 3 bases and J by 4 bases, with 9 bases left in between. Here the CDR3 reads CASSFIEGTEAFF. The CDR3 DNA sequence: TGTGCCAGCAGTTTTATAGAGGGCACTGAAGCTTTCTTT.

V gene TRBV30 combines with J gene TRBJ2-3; TRBD2 matches at 8 bases. The CDR3 extends over 17 amino acids. From germline, CDR1 is GTSNPN and CDR2 SVGIG (reference sequence). V gave up 1 base and J gave up 0 bases; unmatched junction bases: 9. DNA for the CDR3: TGTGCCTGGAGTGACGTTCGACTAGCGCTAAGCACAGATACGCAGTATTTT. Protein product: CAWSDVRLALSTDTQYF.

This clone appeared once. This sequence joins TRBV3-1 (or the pseudogene TRBV3-2) and TRBJ1-3; 9 nucleotides align to TRBD1. Trimming took 1 base from V and 5 from J; bases not matched to a gene: 3. Germline V CDR1 and CDR2: LGHDT, YNNKEL (reference sequence). CDR3 length: 15 residues. The CDR3 DNA is TGTGCCAGCAGCCAAGGACAGGGGGTCAGAAACACCATATATTTT. The encoded protein is CASSQGQGVRNTIYF.

V gene TRBV7-2 combines with J gene TRBJ1-5, with 9 bases lining up with TRBD1. Germline V gene data show CDR1 as SGHTA and CDR2 as FQGNSA. The CDR3 runs to 16 residues. The junction had 7 bases not matched to a gene; V was cut back by 1 base and J by 6 bases. The CDR3 loop is CASSLVQGALGQPQHF. The CDR3 region has the DNA TGTGCCAGCAGCTTAGTACAGGGGGCGCTCGGTCAGCCCCAGCATTTT.

This rearrangement joins TRBV5-5 to TRBJ2-7, with 9 bases aligning to TRBD2. Germline V gives CDR1 SGHKS, CDR2 YYEKEE (reference sequence). The CDR3 runs 15 residues. Trimming cost V 0 bases and J 7 bases; bases outside gene matches: 8. CDR3: CASSLVVAGVREQYF. In DNA, the CDR3 is TGTGCCAGCAGCTTGGTGGTAGCGGGGGTAAGGGAGCAGTACTTC. The entire variable domain, with the rest obtained from reference TRBV5-5 and TRBJ2-7, is as follows: DAGVTQSPTHLIKTRGQQVTLRCSPISGHKSVSWYQQVLGQGPQFIFQYYEKEERGRGNFPDRFSARQFPNYSSELNVNALLLGDSALYLCASSLVVAGVREQYFGPGTRLTVT.

This chain uses TRBV5-1 with TRBJ2-5; 10 bases are shared with TRBD1. Trimming removed 0 bases from V and 12 bases from J; junction bases left unmatched: 2. The CDR3 loop spans 12 amino acids. Germline assignment: CDR1 SGHRS and CDR2 YFSETQ. In DNA, the CDR3 is TGCGCCAGCAGCTTGGTTGGGACAGGGGAGTACTTC. It codes for CASSLVGTGEYF.

The rearrangement joins TRBV15 to TRBJ1-2; D possibly corresponds to TRBD1 (6 bases). V lost 1 base and J 3 bases, leaving 6 bases between the germline ends. CDR1 and CDR2 from the germline V gene are LNHNV and YYDKDF (reference sequence). The CDR3 has 13 residues. DNA for the CDR3: TGTGCCACCAGCAGAGGGACAGACTATGGCTACACCTTC. Protein: CATSRGTDYGYTF.

The rearrangement links TRBV3-1 (or the pseudogene TRBV3-2) to TRBJ1-1, with 7 bases identical to TRBD1. The CDR3 is made up of 14 amino acids. V dropped 2 bases and J dropped 4; count of bases not matched to a gene: 4. Looked up from germline, CDR1 is LGHDT and CDR2 is YNNKEL (reference sequence). The CDR3 DNA reads as TGTGCCAGCAGCCAAACAGGGGTCGGCACTGAAGCTTTCTTT. The encoded protein is CASSQTGVGTEAFF.

The V call is TRBV5-1, the J call TRBJ1-6; TRBD1 might be the D (5 bases). The CDR3 consists of 16 residues. Germline CDR1 is SGHRS and CDR2 is YFSETQ. V gave up 4 bases and J gave up 7 bases, with 18 bases separating them. CDR3 DNA sequence: TGCGCCAGCAGCCCACTATCGACAGCGGGGAATTCACCCCTCCACTTT. Amino acid sequence: CASSPLSTAGNSPLHF.

The chain uses TRBV4-3 and TRBJ2-7; 10 positions agree with TRBD1. CDR1 and CDR2 (germline): LGHNA, YSLEER. The CDR3 is 16 residues long. V gave up 2 bases and J gave up 5 bases; unmatched junction bases: 9. CDR3 amino acids: CASSQLHTGQGNEQYF. The DNA of the CDR3 is TGCGCCAGCAGCCAACTACATACGGGACAGGGGAACGAGCAGTACTTC.

V usage is TRBV3-1 (or the pseudogene TRBV3-2) and J usage is TRBJ2-2; TRBD2 is a possible D gene (5 bases). The V gene's germline CDR1 is LGHDT and CDR2 YNNKEL (reference sequence). The CDR3 covers 13 residues. With 5 bases removed from V and 6 bases from J, the gap between germline ends came to 10 bases. CDR3 sequence: CASSFTRAGELFF. The CDR3 region has the DNA TGTGCCAGCAGCTTTACTAGGGCCGGGGAGCTGTTTTTT.

V usage is TRBV7-9 and J usage is TRBJ2-7, with TRBD1 matching over 7 bases. Losses at the gene ends were 1 base for V and 3 bases for J; bases not matched to a gene: 18. From germline, CDR1 is SEHNR and CDR2 FQNEAQ (reference sequence). The CDR3 length is 19 residues. This chain's CDR3 is CASSLEGGYTPTSLYEQYF. CDR3 bases: TGTGCCAGCAGCTTAGAAGGGGGCTACACCCCAACCAGCCTCTACGAGCAGTACTTC.

As regards this clone: At one of its ends the junction is not consistent with the germline gene, which may arise from a read error. J is TRBJ2-7 and V is TRBV28, with D possibly matching TRBD1 (6 bases). There are 10 residues in the CDR3. Germline V gene lookup returns CDR1 MDHEN and CDR2 SYDVKM. The CDR3 loop is CASRSGDTHF. DNA for the CDR3: TGTGCCAGCCGATCAGGGGACACCCACTTC.

The chain links TRBV11-2 to TRBJ2-1; TRBD2 matches 14 bases. The CDR3 is 16 residues long. Trimming at V came to 6 bases and at J to 5 bases, leaving 6 bases not matched to a gene. Per the germline V gene, CDR1 is SGHAT and CDR2 is FQNNGV. CDR3 sequence reads: CASRTSGRAIHNEQFF. The CDR3 nucleotides are TGTGCCAGCAGGACTAGCGGGAGGGCCATCCACAATGAGCAGTTCTTC.

The chain links TRBV28 to TRBJ2-3, with 10 bases fitting TRBD1. Losses at the gene ends were 8 bases for V and 3 bases for J; bases not matched to a gene: 8. Germline loops: CDR1 MDHEN, CDR2 SYDVKM. The length of the CDR3 is 15 residues. CDR3 loop: CASGYPGQGTDTQYF. For the CDR3, the DNA is TGTGCCAGCGGCTACCCGGGACAGGGGACAGATACGCAGTATTTT.

The chain has TRBV5-1 and TRBJ2-1; 13 nucleotides match TRBD2. Looked up from germline, CDR1 is SGHRS and CDR2 is YFSETQ. Trimming took 6 bases from V and 7 from J; bases not matched to a gene: 7. CDR3 size: 15 residues. The CDR3 DNA follows: TGCGCCAGCACGAAACCGGGACTAGCGGGGAATGAGCAGTTCTTC. It yields the protein CASTKPGLAGNEQFF.

This clone occurred once. This chain uses TRBV7-2 with TRBJ2-7; D is possibly TRBD2 (5 bases). Looked up from germline, CDR1 is SGHTA and CDR2 is FQGNSA. V lost 7 bases, J lost 6 bases, and 10 bases lay in between. The CDR3 consists of 11 residues. The CDR3 loop is CASTSSSEQYF. In DNA form, the CDR3 reads TGTGCCAGCACCTCTAGCTCCGAGCAGTACTTC.

This sequence joins TRBV3-1 (or the pseudogene TRBV3-2) and TRBJ2-5, with 7 bases fitting TRBD2. Trimming at V came to 3 bases and at J to 4 bases, leaving 5 bases not matched to a gene. CDR3 length equals 14 residues. Germline assignment: CDR1 LGHDT and CDR2 YNNKEL (reference sequence). The CDR3 region has the DNA TGTGCCAGCAGCCACTGGGACTATGGAGAGACCCAGTACTTC. Its protein product is CASSHWDYGETQYF.

This chain joins TRBV27 and TRBJ1-4, with 9 bases identical to TRBD1. The CDR3 contains 14 residues. Unmatched junction bases numbered 5, after V lost 6 bases and J lost 6 bases. The germline CDR1 and CDR2 sequences are MNHEY and SMNVEV (reference sequence). CDR3 protein: CASSRTGGDEKLFF. CDR3 bases: TGTGCCAGCAGCCGAACAGGGGGCGATGAAAAACTGTTTTTT.